This passage covers 12 T cell receptor beta chains from one sample sequenced in a study of blood T cell repertoires in COVID-19. Method: immunoSEQ multiplex PCR; TCRdb's copy keeps in-frame clones and lacks some. The sample shows some 100,000 clones, approximately 92% of them seen only once. Sequencing was performed on peripheral blood. The receptors here all came from a man in his 70s with acute or convalescent COVID-19.

The rearrangement joins TRBV11-2 to TRBJ2-1; 11 bases align to TRBD2. CDR1 is SGHAT and CDR2 is FQNNGV in the germline V gene. J gave up 9 bases and V 5 bases, and 9 bases lay outside the gene matches. The CDR3 extends over 15 amino acids. CDR3 loop: CASSTTSGSFGEQFF. The CDR3 region has the DNA TGTGCCAGCAGCACCACTAGCGGGAGTTTCGGTGAGCAGTTCTTC.

The J gene is TRBJ2-1, the V gene TRBV10-3; maybe TRBD2 (7 bases). The germline V gene has CDR1 ENHRY and CDR2 SYGVKD. V lost 0 bases and J lost 10, with 16 bases in between. The CDR3 contains 15 residues. The CDR3, as DNA: TGTGCCATCAGTGAGTCGTCAGGGGAGGGCAGGGAGCAGTTCTTC. Its protein is CAISESSGEGREQFF.

The rearrangement joins TRBV4-1 to TRBJ1-5; TRBD1 matches 8 bases. Losses at the gene ends were 3 bases for V and 3 bases for J; bases not matched to a gene: 4. This CDR3 is 15 amino acids long. CDR1 and CDR2 (germline): MGHRA, YSYEKL. As DNA, the CDR3 is TGCGCCAGCAGCCACGGACAGGGTACCAATCAGCCCCAGCATTTT. Protein sequence: CASSHGQGTNQPQHF.

The CDR3 sequence is CASSPDRNSGNTIYF. As DNA, the CDR3 is TGCGCCAGCAGCCCCGACAGGAACTCTGGAAACACCATATATTTT. This chain uses TRBV5-1 with TRBJ1-3; a weak D match, TRBD1 (6 bases). The ends were cut back, 4 bases at V and 0 bases at J, with 11 bases in the middle. Germline values: CDR1 SGHRS, CDR2 YFSETQ. The length of the CDR3 is 15 residues.

This clone was recorded once. The germline gene is not matched at one end of the junction; a read error may be the cause. This chain connects TRBV12-3 or TRBV12-4 to TRBJ2-3; the D gene is possibly TRBD1 (6 bases). The CDR3 runs 12 residues. The CDR3 is CVSWAGADTQYF. Here the CDR3 DNA reads TGTGTCAGCTGGGCAGGGGCAGATACGCAGTATTTT.

A single count supports this clone. The chain has TRBV4-1 and TRBJ2-7; 10 bases match TRBD1. The V segment lost 0 bases and the J segment 6 bases; nucleotides outside the gene matches: 5. The CDR3 has 15 residues. Germline CDR1 is MGHRA and CDR2 is YSYEKL. The CDR3 DNA reads as TGCGCCAGCAGCCAAGACACCGGGACAGGGGCCGAGCAGTACTTC. This sequence encodes CASSQDTGTGAEQYF.

This chain uses TRBV6-5 with TRBJ1-1, with a possible D match to TRBD1 (6 bases). Between the trimmed V and J ends, which lost 2 bases and 4 bases, there was a span of 11 bases. CDR1 is MNHEY and CDR2 is SVGAGI in the germline V gene. CDR3 length: 14 residues. The DNA of the CDR3 is TGTGCCAGCAGTTACGGGGGCGAAGGCACTGAAGCTTTCTTT. This gives the protein CASSYGGEGTEAFF.

The V call is TRBV5-6, the J call TRBJ2-7; 8 bases are a match to TRBD1. V was pared by 7 bases and J by 6 bases, with 9 bases of the junction left unmatched. In germline, CDR1 is SGHDT, CDR2 YYEEEE. The CDR3 contains 13 residues. CDR3 bases: TGTGCCAGCGAGGACAGGGATACCGGCGAGCAGTACTTC. Protein product: CASEDRDTGEQYF.

The chain recombines TRBV11-2 with TRBJ1-3, with a weak D call TRBD1 (6 bases). This CDR3 has 15 residues. Trimming took 2 bases from V and 4 from J, leaving 12 bases between them. Per the germline V gene, CDR1 is SGHAT and CDR2 is FQNNGV. The CDR3 protein is CASSLMGAAGNTIYF. In nucleotides, the CDR3 is TGTGCCAGCAGCTTAATGGGGGCGGCGGGAAACACCATATATTTT.

This chain's CDR3 is CASSLVAGGNNEQFF. The DNA for the CDR3 is TGTGCCAGCAGCCTCGTAGCGGGAGGGAATAATGAGCAGTTCTTC. The chain employs TRBV7-6 and TRBJ2-1; 11 nucleotides line up with TRBD2. Germline CDR1 is SGHVS and CDR2 is FNYEAQ. The CDR3 runs 15 residues. The V segment lost 5 bases and the J segment 7 bases; nucleotides outside the gene matches: 7.

The table lists this clone with a count of one. V and J are TRBV6-5 and TRBJ2-6; the D is unclear. Trimming left V 5 bases short and J 0 bases short, with 8 bases between. The CDR3 sequence is 15 residues long. Germline V gene sequence: CDR1 MNHEY, CDR2 SVGAGI. The CDR3 region is CASSPPNSGANVLTF. DNA of the CDR3: TGTGCCAGCAGTCCACCTAACTCTGGGGCCAACGTCCTGACTTTC.

This clone was found once. CDR3 in amino acids: CASSGGREDEKLFF. CDR3 DNA: TGTGCCAGCAGTGGCGGGAGGGAAGATGAAAAACTGTTTTTT. The chain has TRBV2 and TRBJ1-4; D gene ambiguous. The CDR3 consists of 14 residues. Germline-derived CDR1 and CDR2 are SNHLY and FYNNEI. V was trimmed by 4 bases and J by 6 bases, leaving 12 bases between them. The full variable domain, completed using reference TRBV2 and TRBJ1-4, is EPEVTQTPSHQVTQMGQEVILRCVPISNHLYFYWYRQILGQKVEFLVSFYNNEISEKSEIFDDQFSVERPDGSNFTLKIRSTKLEDSAMYFCASSGGREDEKLFFGSGTQLSVL.